The present entry profiles one TCR beta chain with its context. The data derive from a study of T cells after posttransplantation cyclophosphamide. Assay used: immunoSEQ multiplex PCR; TCRdb lists only in-frame clones, some missing. In the table there are tens of thousands of clones, 78% of which are singletons. Trimming removed 4 bases at V and 0 bases at J, with 14 bases between. Germline loops: CDR1 SGDLS, CDR2 YYNGEE. The CDR3 loop spans 16 amino acids. Cyclophosphamide on days +3 and +4 followed busulfan-fludarabine conditioning and a marrow graft. This sequence originates from a female patient aged 40 to 55 who received an allogeneic stem cell transplant from a related donor, was CMV-positive, and had no GVHD. A subset of T cells may come from the graft donor. The sequenced sample was CD4+ T cells sorted from blood, obtained 1903 days after a stem cell transplant with posttransplant cyclophosphamide. The rearrangement links TRBV9 to TRBJ1-3; perhaps TRBD1 as D (6 bases). The CDR3 spells CASSPTGQTSGNTIYF. In nucleotides, the CDR3 is TGTGCCAGCAGCCCGACCGGACAGACCTCTGGAAACACCATATATTTT.